The next 6 T cell receptor beta chains were all read from a single sample in a study of T cell responses to AZD1222 COVID-19 vaccine. Sequenced by immunoSEQ multiplex PCR; TCRdb stores in-frame clones only, minus some. The table shows 100,000 to 140,000 clones, with about 90% occurring only once. This specimen consisted of peripheral blood, obtained on day 0 of AZD1222 vaccination. These receptor sequences come from an adult in good health.

The genes are TRBV13 and TRBJ2-7; D not resolved. The CDR3 is 11 amino acids. Germline V gene data show CDR1 as PRHDT and CDR2 as FYEKMQ (reference sequence). The V gene lost 3 bases and the J gene lost 3 bases, with 3 bases spanning the gap. The CDR3 nucleotides read TGTGCCAGCAGCTTGAACTACGAGCAGTACTTC. This gives the protein CASSLNYEQYF.

The chain couples TRBV6-5 to TRBJ1-2; D gene uncertain. The CDR3 has 13 amino acids. In germline, CDR1 is MNHEY, CDR2 SVGAGI. Trimming removed 2 bases from V and 3 bases from J, with 7 bases in between. The CDR3 spells CASSYKSDYGYTF. The CDR3 DNA reads as TGTGCCAGCAGTTACAAGTCAGACTATGGCTACACCTTC.

The rearrangement links TRBV2 to TRBJ1-1; 8 bases fit TRBD1. The CDR3 length is 14 residues. CDR1 SNHLY and CDR2 FYNNEI come from the germline V gene. V lost 3 bases to trimming and J lost 5 bases; unmatched junction nucleotides: 5. CDR3 nucleotides: TGTGCCAGCAGTGACCGACAGGGGAGGACTGAAGCTTTCTTT. Protein: CASSDRQGRTEAFF.

This clone was seen a single time. The CDR3 here is CASSQGDRGPETQYF. The DNA of the CDR3 is TGTGCCAGCAGCCAGGGGGACAGGGGCCCCGAGACCCAGTACTTC. The gene calls are TRBV3-1 (or the pseudogene TRBV3-2) and TRBJ2-5; 10 bases are a match to TRBD1. Looked up from germline, CDR1 is LGHDT and CDR2 is YNNKEL (reference sequence). The CDR3 extends over 15 amino acids. J gave up 5 bases and V 3 bases, and 6 bases lay outside the gene matches.

The rearrangement uses TRBV6-5 and TRBJ1-5; TRBD1 agrees at 8 bases. V lost 6 bases, J lost 0 bases, and 4 bases stayed unmatched. The CDR3 spans 15 residues. In germline, CDR1 is MNHEY, CDR2 SVGAGI. CDR3 DNA: TGTGCCAGCAGCCGGACAGGGTCTAGCAATCAGCCCCAGCATTTT. Its protein is CASSRTGSSNQPQHF.

The chain couples TRBV15 to TRBJ1-5, with 7 bases matching TRBD1. There are 14 residues in the CDR3. V dropped 8 bases and J dropped 6; count of bases not matched to a gene: 10. The germline gives CDR1 LNHNV, CDR2 YYDKDF (reference sequence). The chain's CDR3 is CATGTDLRGQPQHF. In DNA form, the CDR3 reads TGTGCCACCGGGACAGACCTTAGGGGTCAGCCCCAGCATTTT.